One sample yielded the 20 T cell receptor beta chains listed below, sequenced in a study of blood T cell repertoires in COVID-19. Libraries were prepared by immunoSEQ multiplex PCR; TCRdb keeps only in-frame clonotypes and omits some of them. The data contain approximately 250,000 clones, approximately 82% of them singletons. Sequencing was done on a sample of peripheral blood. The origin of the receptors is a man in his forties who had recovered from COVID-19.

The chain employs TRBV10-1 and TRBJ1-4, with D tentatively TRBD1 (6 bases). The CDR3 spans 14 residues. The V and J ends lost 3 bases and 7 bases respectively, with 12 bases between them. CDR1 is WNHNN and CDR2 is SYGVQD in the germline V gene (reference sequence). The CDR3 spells CASSEQDSSEKLFF. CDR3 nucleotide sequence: TGCGCCAGCAGTGAACAGGACAGCTCTGAAAAACTGTTTTTT.

The CDR3 nucleotides read TGTGCCAGCAGCGTCGCGACTAGCGGGCGGAACACCGGGGAGCTGTTTTTT. Translating it yields CASSVATSGRNTGELFF. The chain is built from TRBV9 and TRBJ2-2, with 10 bases identical to TRBD2. There are 17 residues in the CDR3. Germline V gives CDR1 SGDLS, CDR2 YYNGEE. The trim removed 2 bases at V and 1 base at J, leaving 5 bases unmatched.

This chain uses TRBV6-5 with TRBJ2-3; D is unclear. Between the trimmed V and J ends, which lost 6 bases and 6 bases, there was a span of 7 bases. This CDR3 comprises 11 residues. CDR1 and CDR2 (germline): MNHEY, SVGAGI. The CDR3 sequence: CASSRGDTQYF. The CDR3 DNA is TGTGCCAGCAGCCGTGGCGATACGCAGTATTTT.

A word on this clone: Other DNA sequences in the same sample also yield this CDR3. CDR3: CSVVAGGDTQYF. In DNA form, the CDR3 reads TGCAGCGTAGTGGCGGGGGGTGATACGCAGTATTTT. This chain links TRBV29-1 with TRBJ2-3, with 8 bases that match TRBD2. The junction had 5 bases not matched to a gene; V was cut back by 6 bases and J by 6 bases. This CDR3 has 12 amino acids. Germline V lookup: CDR1 SQVTM, CDR2 ANQGSEA.

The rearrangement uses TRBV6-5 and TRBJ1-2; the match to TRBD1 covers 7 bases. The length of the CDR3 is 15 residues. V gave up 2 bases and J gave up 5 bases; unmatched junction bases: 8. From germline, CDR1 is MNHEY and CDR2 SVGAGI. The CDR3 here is CASSYPNRGFYGYTF. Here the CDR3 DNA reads TGTGCCAGCAGTTACCCTAACAGGGGTTTTTATGGCTACACCTTC.

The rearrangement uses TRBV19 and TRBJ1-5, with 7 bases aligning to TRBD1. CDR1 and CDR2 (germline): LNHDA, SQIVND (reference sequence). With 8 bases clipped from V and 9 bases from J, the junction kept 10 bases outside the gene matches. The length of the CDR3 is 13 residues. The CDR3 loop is CASAGPGGLPQHF. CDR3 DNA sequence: TGTGCCAGTGCTGGTCCAGGGGGGCTGCCCCAGCATTTT.

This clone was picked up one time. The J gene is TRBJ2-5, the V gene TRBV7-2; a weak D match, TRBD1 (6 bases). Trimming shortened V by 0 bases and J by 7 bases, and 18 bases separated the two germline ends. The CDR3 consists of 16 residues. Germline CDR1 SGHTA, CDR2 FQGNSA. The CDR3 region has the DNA TGTGCCAGCAGCTTAGCGCTAGGACAGACCTCAGGGACCCAGTACTTC. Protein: CASSLALGQTSGTQYF.

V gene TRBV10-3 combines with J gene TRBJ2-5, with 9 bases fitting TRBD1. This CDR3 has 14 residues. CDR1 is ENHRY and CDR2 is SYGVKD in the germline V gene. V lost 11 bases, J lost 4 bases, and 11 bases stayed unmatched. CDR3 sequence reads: CAVSGQGVIETQYF. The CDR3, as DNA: TGTGCCGTTTCGGGACAGGGCGTAATAGAGACCCAGTACTTC.

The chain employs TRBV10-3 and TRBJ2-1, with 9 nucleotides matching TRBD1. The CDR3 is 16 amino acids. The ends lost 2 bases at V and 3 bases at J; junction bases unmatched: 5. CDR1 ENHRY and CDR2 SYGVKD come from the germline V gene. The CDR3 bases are TGTGCCATCAGTGAGACCGGGACAGGGATCTACAATGAGCAGTTCTTC. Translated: CAISETGTGIYNEQFF.

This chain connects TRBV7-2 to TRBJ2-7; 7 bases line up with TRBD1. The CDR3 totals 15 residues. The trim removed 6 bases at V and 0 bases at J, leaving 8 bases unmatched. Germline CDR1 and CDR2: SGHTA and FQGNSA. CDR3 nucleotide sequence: TGTGCCAGCAGGAAATCGACAGGGTTCTCCTACGAGCAGTACTTC. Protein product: CASRKSTGFSYEQYF.

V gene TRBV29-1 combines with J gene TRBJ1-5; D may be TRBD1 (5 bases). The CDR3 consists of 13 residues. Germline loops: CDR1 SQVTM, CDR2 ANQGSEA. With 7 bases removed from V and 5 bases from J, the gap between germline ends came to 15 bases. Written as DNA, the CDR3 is TGCAGCGCCTCTCCAGGGATCGATCAGCCCCAGCATTTT. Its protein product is CSASPGIDQPQHF.

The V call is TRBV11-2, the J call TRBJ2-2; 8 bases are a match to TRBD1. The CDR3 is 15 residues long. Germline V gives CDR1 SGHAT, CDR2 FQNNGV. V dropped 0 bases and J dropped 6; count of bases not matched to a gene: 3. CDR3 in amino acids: CASSLEGQVAGELFF. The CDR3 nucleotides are TGTGCCAGCAGCTTAGAGGGACAGGTCGCCGGGGAGCTGTTTTTT.

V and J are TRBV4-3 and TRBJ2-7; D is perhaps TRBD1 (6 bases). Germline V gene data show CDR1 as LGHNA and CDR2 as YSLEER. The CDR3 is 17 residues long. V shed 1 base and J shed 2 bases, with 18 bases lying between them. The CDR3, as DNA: TGCGCCAGCAGCCAAGCTTACAGGGTGACTGACCCCTACGAGCAGTACTTC. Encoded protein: CASSQAYRVTDPYEQYF.

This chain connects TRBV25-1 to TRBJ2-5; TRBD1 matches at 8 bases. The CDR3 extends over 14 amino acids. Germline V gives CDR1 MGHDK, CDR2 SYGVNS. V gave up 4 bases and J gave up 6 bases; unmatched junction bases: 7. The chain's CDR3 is CASSAGTGGQTQYF. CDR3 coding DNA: TGTGCCAGCAGTGCTGGGACAGGAGGGCAGACCCAGTACTTC.

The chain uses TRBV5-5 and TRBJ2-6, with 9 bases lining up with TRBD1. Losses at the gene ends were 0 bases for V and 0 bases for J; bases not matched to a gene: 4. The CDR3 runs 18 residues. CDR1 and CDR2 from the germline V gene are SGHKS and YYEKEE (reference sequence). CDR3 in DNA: TGTGCCAGCAGCTTGGTTTCGGGACAGGGCTCTGGGGCCAACGTCCTGACTTTC. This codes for CASSLVSGQGSGANVLTF.

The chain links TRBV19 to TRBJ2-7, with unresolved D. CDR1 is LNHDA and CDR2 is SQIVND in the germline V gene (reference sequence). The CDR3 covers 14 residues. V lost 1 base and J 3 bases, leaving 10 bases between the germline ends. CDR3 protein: CASSIVSLVYEQYF. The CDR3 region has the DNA TGTGCCAGTAGTATAGTATCACTTGTCTACGAGCAGTACTTC.

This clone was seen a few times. The CDR3 region is CATSRDADRSYEQYF. CDR3 nucleotides: TGTGCCACCAGCAGAGATGCGGACAGATCCTACGAGCAGTACTTC. The chain carries TRBV15 and TRBJ2-7; TRBD1 might be the D (6 bases). This CDR3 has 15 residues. The germline gives CDR1 LNHNV, CDR2 YYDKDF (reference sequence). V gave up 0 bases and J gave up 1 base, with 10 bases separating them.

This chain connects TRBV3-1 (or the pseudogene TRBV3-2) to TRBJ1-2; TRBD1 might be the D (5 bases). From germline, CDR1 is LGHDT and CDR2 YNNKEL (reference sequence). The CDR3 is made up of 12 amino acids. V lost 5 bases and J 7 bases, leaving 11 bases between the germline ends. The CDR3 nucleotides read TGTGCCAGCAGCTTACGGGGGGTTGGCTACACCTTC. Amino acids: CASSLRGVGYTF.

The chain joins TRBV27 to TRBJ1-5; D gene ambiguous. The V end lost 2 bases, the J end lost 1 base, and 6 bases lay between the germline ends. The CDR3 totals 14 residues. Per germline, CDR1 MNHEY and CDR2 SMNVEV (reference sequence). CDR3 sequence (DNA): TGTGCCAGCAGTTTAAGCGGAAGCAATCAGCCCCAGCATTTT. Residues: CASSLSGSNQPQHF.

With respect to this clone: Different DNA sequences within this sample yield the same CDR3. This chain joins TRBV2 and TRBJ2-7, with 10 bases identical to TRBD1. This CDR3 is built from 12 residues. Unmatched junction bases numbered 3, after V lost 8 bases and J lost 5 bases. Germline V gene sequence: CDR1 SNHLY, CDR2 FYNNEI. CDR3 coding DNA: TGTGCCAGCCGGGACAGGGGCGACGAGCAGTACTTC. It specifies CASRDRGDEQYF. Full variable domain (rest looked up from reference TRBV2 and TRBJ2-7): EPEVTQTPSHQVTQMGQEVILRCVPISNHLYFYWYRQILGQKVEFLVSFYNNEISEKSEIFDDQFSVERPDGSNFTLKIRSTKLEDSAMYFCASRDRGDEQYFGPGTRLTVT.